This TCR beta chain was documented in a study of OX40 agonist ivuxolimab in advanced cancers. On the study more broadly: Having had anti-PD-1, anti-PD-L1 or anti-CTLA-4 therapy before was allowed, and roughly 40% had some. General study results and limits: CD8+ T cells were the subset that, on average, had more expanded clones than CD4+.

Profiled with immunoSEQ multiplex PCR; TCRdb holds only in-frame clones, not every one. The sample lists more than 2,000 clones, over 65% occurring once. Trimming removed 3 bases from V and 0 bases from J; junction bases left unmatched: 6. CDR1 and CDR2 (germline): MGHRA, YSYEKL. The CDR3 extends over 16 amino acids. This clone appeared a few times. The target antigen is unknown. This clonotype was obtained from an adult with an advanced solid tumor such as melanoma, head and neck, liver or kidney cancer. This sample comprised CD4+ or CD8+ T cells sorted from blood, obtained in a trial of the OX40 agonist ivuxolimab. The chain couples TRBV4-1 to TRBJ2-3, with TRBD2 identical over 7 bases. CDR3 sequence: CASSQIGSGSTDTQYF. The CDR3 bases are TGCGCCAGCAGCCAGATTGGTAGCGGGAGCACAGATACGCAGTATTTT.